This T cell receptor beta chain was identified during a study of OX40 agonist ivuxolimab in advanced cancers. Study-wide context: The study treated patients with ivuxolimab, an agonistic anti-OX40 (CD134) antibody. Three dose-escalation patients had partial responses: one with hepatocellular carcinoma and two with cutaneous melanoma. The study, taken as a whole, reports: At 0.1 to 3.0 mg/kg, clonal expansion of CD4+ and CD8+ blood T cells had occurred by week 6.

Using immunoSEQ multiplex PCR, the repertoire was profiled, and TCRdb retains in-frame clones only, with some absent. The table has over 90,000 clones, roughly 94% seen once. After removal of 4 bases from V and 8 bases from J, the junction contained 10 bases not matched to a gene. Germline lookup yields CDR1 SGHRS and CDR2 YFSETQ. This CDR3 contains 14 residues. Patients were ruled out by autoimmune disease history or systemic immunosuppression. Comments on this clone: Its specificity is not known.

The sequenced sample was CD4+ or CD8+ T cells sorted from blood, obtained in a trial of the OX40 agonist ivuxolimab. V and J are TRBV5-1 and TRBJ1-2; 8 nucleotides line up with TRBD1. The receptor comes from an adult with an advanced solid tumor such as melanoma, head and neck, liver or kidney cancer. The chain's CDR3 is CASSVQGGRMGYTF. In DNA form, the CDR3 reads TGCGCCAGCAGCGTACAGGGGGGCCGTATGGGCTACACCTTC. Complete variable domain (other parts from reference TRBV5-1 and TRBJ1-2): KAGVTQTPRYLIKTRGQQVTLSCSPISGHRSVSWYQQTPGQGLQFLFEYFSETQRNKGNFPGRFSGRQFSNSRSEMNVSTLELGDSALYLCASSVQGGRMGYTFGSGTRLTVV.